The clone carrying this T cell receptor (beta chain) was recorded a few times. This entry is derived from a study of blood T cell repertoires in COVID-19. Across the whole study: Whether acute or convalescent, the COVID-19 samples came from the United States, Italy and Spain. Sample material is recorded as cDNA or gDNA derived from T cells, B-cell-depleted T cells, or PBMCs.

The authors' processing: Reference gene primers were amplified, and this amplification served to estimate nucleated cell counts. The protocol was immunoSEQ multiplex PCR, while the TCRdb copy is restricted to in-frame clones and leaves out a portion. Clonal size and the V and J genes are those of that table, whereas D and trimming came from the DNA. The table includes some 110,000 clones, approximately 87% detected once. This CDR3 contains 15 residues. Germline CDR1 is MNHEY and CDR2 is SVGAGI. V was trimmed by 6 bases and J by 5 bases, leaving 16 bases between them. This TCR came from a man between 65 and 80 years old who had recovered from COVID-19. The chain joins TRBV6-5 to TRBJ1-4; possible D gene TRBD1, 6 bases. Specimen: peripheral blood. CDR3 DNA sequence: TGTGCCAGCAGACTCACCGGGACACAAAATGAAAAACTGTTTTTT. Amino acid sequence: CASRLTGTQNEKLFF.